A single sample gave rise to the 27 T cell receptor beta chains below, sequenced in a study of cytomegalovirus exposure and HLA in healthy donors. PCR primers comprised 60 Vbeta and 13 Jbeta primers. Clones were read by immunoSEQ multiplex PCR, and TCRdb kept only the in-frame ones, dropping some. The sample lists fewer than 80,000 clones, about 80% seen once, with around 2.5% in the top ten. The sequenced sample was PBMCs. Every receptor here comes from a man aged 25-45 years in good health and CMV-seronegative.

This chain uses TRBV7-2 with TRBJ2-5; 7 bases line up with TRBD2. From germline, CDR1 is SGHTA and CDR2 FQGNSA. J was trimmed by 5 bases and V by 0 bases; bases with no gene match: 9. The CDR3 loop spans 16 amino acids. The CDR3 DNA is TGTGCCAGCAGCTTAGCCTCGGGACTAACGATGGAGACCCAGTACTTC. Protein: CASSLASGLTMETQYF.

This clone showed up just a few times. The V and J genes are TRBV6-5 and TRBJ2-1; tentatively, D is TRBD2 (7 bases). Trimming stripped 7 bases from V and 7 bases from J, with 17 bases between. Germline V gene lookup returns CDR1 MNHEY and CDR2 SVGAGI. The CDR3 contains 14 residues. The CDR3 nucleotides are TGTGCCAGCAAGGGCGGGGGCATTGTTAATGAGCAGTTCTTC. Its protein product is CASKGGGIVNEQFF.

A single count supports this clone. The gene calls are TRBV5-6 and TRBJ1-4, with D hard to call. The V and J ends lost 0 bases and 7 bases respectively, with 10 bases between them. The CDR3 covers 14 residues. Germline CDR1 SGHDT, CDR2 YYEEEE. The CDR3 sequence is CASSLGSVGEKLFF. The CDR3, as DNA: TGTGCCAGCAGCTTGGGGTCCGTCGGTGAAAAACTGTTTTTT.

This chain connects TRBV6-5 to TRBJ2-1; 9 nucleotides align to TRBD2. Germline V gene lookup returns CDR1 MNHEY and CDR2 SVGAGI. The CDR3 length is 13 residues. The V segment lost 4 bases and the J segment 9 bases; nucleotides outside the gene matches: 4. CDR3 loop: CASSSILAGEQFF. In DNA form, the CDR3 reads TGTGCCAGCAGTTCAATACTAGCGGGTGAGCAGTTCTTC.

The V call is TRBV27, the J call TRBJ1-1; D is perhaps TRBD1 (6 bases). CDR3 size: 14 residues. Trimming stripped 2 bases from V and 0 bases from J, with 7 bases between. Germline-derived CDR1 and CDR2 are MNHEY and SMNVEV (reference sequence). CDR3 residues: CASSLGTMNTEAFF. Written as DNA, the CDR3 is TGTGCCAGCAGTTTAGGGACAATGAACACTGAAGCTTTCTTT.

The chain recombines TRBV4-3 with TRBJ2-1; 9 nucleotides align to TRBD1. Germline loops: CDR1 LGHNA, CDR2 YSLEER. This CDR3 has 15 residues. Losses at the gene ends were 3 bases for V and 7 bases for J; bases not matched to a gene: 7. The CDR3 bases are TGCGCCAGCAGCCACGGGACCGGACAGGGGAATGAGCAGTTCTTC. It yields the protein CASSHGTGQGNEQFF.

This clone was observed a single time. At one boundary the junction diverges from the germline segment, which might be a read error. The rearrangement joins TRBV7-9 to TRBJ1-4; possible D gene TRBD1, 5 bases. CDR1 and CDR2 (germline): SEHNR, FQNEAQ (reference sequence). The CDR3 is 12 residues long. CDR3 residues: CSSSLGRGELFF. The DNA of the CDR3 is TGTTCCAGCAGCCTGGGGAGGGGAGAACTGTTTTTT.

This chain joins TRBV7-9 and TRBJ1-2, with D perhaps matching TRBD1 (5 bases). This CDR3 region has 14 residues. The germline CDR1 and CDR2 sequences are SEHNR and FQNEAQ (reference sequence). The V end was cut by 1 base, the J end by 3 bases, with 9 bases between. The CDR3 reads CASSLGTTDYGYTF. The CDR3 DNA is TGTGCCAGCAGCTTAGGGACAACGGACTATGGCTACACCTTC.

This clone was detected once. The genes are TRBV27 and TRBJ1-1, with TRBD1 identical over 10 bases. Germline assignment: CDR1 MNHEY and CDR2 SMNVEV (reference sequence). The V and J ends lost 3 bases and 6 bases, in that order; junction bases with no gene match: 7. This CDR3 region has 15 residues. The DNA of the CDR3 is TGTGCCAGCAGTTTTAGGACAGGGGGATTCTCTGAAGCTTTCTTT. Translated: CASSFRTGGFSEAFF.

The rearrangement links TRBV6-1 to TRBJ2-1; D possibly corresponds to TRBD1 (5 bases). Germline V lookup: CDR1 MNHNS, CDR2 SASEGT. V lost 2 bases and J 9 bases, leaving 20 bases between the germline ends. The CDR3 sequence is 16 residues long. CDR3 sequence reads: CASSELSAGSESEQFF. In DNA form, the CDR3 reads TGTGCCAGCAGTGAACTCTCGGCAGGGTCAGAAAGTGAGCAGTTCTTC.

The sample holds a few counts of this clone. This chain joins TRBV6-5 and TRBJ1-1; TRBD1 matches 11 bases. From germline, CDR1 is MNHEY and CDR2 SVGAGI. Trimming removed 6 bases from V and 8 bases from J; junction bases left unmatched: 5. There are 13 residues in the CDR3. CDR3 residues: CASRGQGDWEAFF. The CDR3 region has the DNA TGTGCCAGCAGGGGACAGGGGGATTGGGAAGCTTTCTTT.

The V gene is TRBV6-6, the J gene TRBJ1-3; perhaps TRBD1 as D (6 bases). The V gene's germline CDR1 is MNHNY and CDR2 SVGAGI (reference sequence). V lost 5 bases to trimming and J lost 2 bases, with 13 bases between them. CDR3 size: 15 residues. CDR3 coding DNA: TGTGCCAGCAGTGCGGGGGCAGATGCTGGAAACACCATATATTTT. This codes for CASSAGADAGNTIYF.

This clone has only a few counts. This chain links TRBV10-2 with TRBJ1-3, with D unclear. This CDR3 contains 13 residues. Germline CDR1 is WSHSY and CDR2 is SAAADI. The germline V and J ends were trimmed by 0 bases and 7 bases, with 7 bases remaining between them. The CDR3 loop reads CASSESSRNTIYF. The CDR3 DNA reads TGCGCCAGCAGTGAGTCGTCGCGTAACACCATATATTTT.

The chain carries TRBV27 and TRBJ2-3, with 12 bases aligning to TRBD2. The germline gives CDR1 MNHEY, CDR2 SMNVEV (reference sequence). This CDR3 spans 16 amino acids. Trimming removed 3 bases from V and 4 bases from J; junction bases left unmatched: 5. In DNA, the CDR3 is TGTGCCAGCAGTTTTCTAGCGGGGGGGGGAGCAGATACGCAGTATTTT. Its protein is CASSFLAGGGADTQYF.

The gene calls are TRBV7-3 and TRBJ1-6, with 7 positions matching TRBD1. The CDR3 extends over 13 amino acids. J lost 7 bases, V lost 5 bases, and 2 bases had no gene match. Per germline, CDR1 SGHTA and CDR2 FQGTGA. The CDR3 reads CASSRQGNSPLHF. The CDR3 nucleotides read TGTGCCAGCAGCCGACAGGGCAATTCACCCCTCCACTTT.

The gene calls are TRBV5-5 and TRBJ2-7, with D unresolved. Germline V lookup: CDR1 SGHKS, CDR2 YYEKEE (reference sequence). V was clipped by 2 bases and J by 0 bases, with 12 bases between them. The CDR3 runs to 15 residues. CDR3 in amino acids: CASSFPSSLSYEQYF. The DNA for the CDR3 is TGTGCCAGCAGCTTTCCGAGTAGTCTCTCCTACGAGCAGTACTTC.

The table lists this clone with a count of one. The rearrangement joins TRBV25-1 to TRBJ2-5; TRBD2 agrees at 9 bases. Looked up from germline, CDR1 is MGHDK and CDR2 is SYGVNS. Germline trimming cut 1 base from V and 5 bases from J; bases unmatched to any gene: 5. This CDR3 is 15 amino acids long. The CDR3 nucleotides read TGTGCCAGCAGTGAATGGAGCGGGAGGACGGAGACCCAGTACTTC. It yields the protein CASSEWSGRTETQYF.

About this clone itself: The junction does not match germline at one end; this may be a read error. The J gene is TRBJ2-7, the V gene TRBV5-1; D tentatively reads TRBD1 or TRBD2 (6 bases each). Per the germline V gene, CDR1 is SGHRS and CDR2 is YFSETQ. CDR3 length equals 17 residues. The CDR3: CASNLGGAEFVHPEQYF. Here the CDR3 DNA reads TGCGCCAGCAACTTGGGGGGCGCCGAGTTTGTGCACCCTGAGCAGTACTTC.

This clone was detected only once. The rearrangement links TRBV2 to TRBJ2-1; 10 positions agree with TRBD2. This CDR3 spans 13 amino acids. Trimming removed 10 bases from V and 9 bases from J; junction bases left unmatched: 9. In germline, CDR1 is SNHLY, CDR2 FYNNEI. This CDR3 reads CAMLAGAEGEQFF. CDR3 coding DNA: TGTGCCATGCTAGCGGGAGCTGAAGGTGAGCAGTTCTTC.

This clone was seen more than once but under ten times. V usage is TRBV7-2 and J usage is TRBJ1-4; D not certain. The length of the CDR3 is 13 residues. V lost 3 bases, J lost 7 bases, and 9 bases lay in between. The germline V gene encodes CDR1 SGHTA and CDR2 FQGNSA. The CDR3 DNA reads as TGTGCCAGCAGCTTTGGCCCTGGTGAAAAACTGTTTTTT. The encoded protein is CASSFGPGEKLFF.

A single count supports this clone. V and J are TRBV28 and TRBJ2-2; 7 bases are a match to TRBD2. The V segment lost 4 bases and the J segment 5 bases; nucleotides outside the gene matches: 7. This CDR3 has 15 amino acids. The V gene's germline CDR1 is MDHEN and CDR2 SYDVKM. CDR3 protein: CASSSALGGTGELFF. The CDR3 DNA sequence: TGTGCCAGCAGTTCTGCGTTGGGGGGGACCGGGGAGCTGTTTTTT.

For the CDR3, the DNA is TGCGCCAGCAGCCAAGGGTGGGGGGACAATTCACCCCTCCACTTT. Translation: CASSQGWGDNSPLHF. The J gene is TRBJ1-6, the V gene TRBV4-1; tentatively, D is TRBD1 (5 bases). Germline V gene sequence: CDR1 MGHRA, CDR2 YSYEKL. V lost 1 base and J lost 7, with 11 bases in between. The CDR3 runs 15 residues.

The genes are TRBV6-5 and TRBJ1-2; TRBD1 matches 8 bases. Per germline, CDR1 MNHEY and CDR2 SVGAGI. This CDR3 is 12 amino acids long. After removal of 6 bases from V and 6 bases from J, the junction contained 3 bases not matched to a gene. The CDR3 nucleotides read TGTGCCAGCAGCCCGACAGGGGATGGCTACACCTTC. This sequence encodes CASSPTGDGYTF.

The J gene is TRBJ2-4, the V gene TRBV2; 11 bases map to TRBD2. With V trimmed by 9 bases and J by 6 bases, 10 bases remained unmatched. Germline V gives CDR1 SNHLY, CDR2 FYNNEI. The CDR3 sequence is 15 residues long. The CDR3 here is CASRTSGGPVNIQYF. The CDR3 DNA is TGTGCCAGTCGAACTAGCGGGGGTCCCGTAAACATTCAGTACTTC.

J is TRBJ2-5 and V is TRBV2; no reliable D call. Germline CDR1 reads SNHLY; CDR2 reads FYNNEI. The CDR3 totals 11 residues. Trimming took off 6 bases at V and 3 bases at J, with 5 bases between the two ends. The CDR3 bases are TGTGCCAGCAGCCTAGAAGAGACCCAGTACTTC. It encodes CASSLEETQYF.

This clone came up a few times. The chain employs TRBV5-6 and TRBJ2-7, with 7 bases fitting TRBD1. The J segment lost 2 bases and the V segment lost 4 bases, leaving 9 bases of the junction unmatched. Germline CDR1 reads SGHDT; CDR2 reads YYEEEE. This CDR3 comprises 15 residues. This CDR3 reads CASSRTGVGTYEQYF. CDR3 DNA: TGTGCCAGCAGCCGTACAGGGGTCGGGACCTACGAGCAGTACTTC.

This chain joins TRBV14 and TRBJ1-4; 7 nucleotides align to TRBD1. V shed 2 bases, J shed 8 bases, and the junction held 8 bases outside the gene matches. The CDR3 is 15 amino acids. CDR1 is SGHDN, CDR2 FVKESK, per germline. The CDR3 nucleotides are TGTGCCAGCAGCCAACTACAGGGGATCGAGGAAAAACTGTTTTTT. The encoded protein is CASSQLQGIEEKLFF.